Each of the 9 T cell receptor beta chains below was sequenced from the same sample in a study of T cells after posttransplantation cyclophosphamide. The repertoire was sequenced with immunoSEQ multiplex PCR; TCRdb's copy has only in-frame clones and lacks some. The profile covers tens of thousands of clones, none occurring a single time. A marrow graft followed busulfan-fludarabine conditioning, with cyclophosphamide on days +3 and +4. Sequenced here: PBMCs, sampled after allogeneic stem cell transplant with posttransplant cyclophosphamide. Receptors originate from a young adult male patient who received an allogeneic stem cell transplant from a related donor, was CMV-positive, and had no GVHD. Some T cells may have come from the graft donor.

This clone was observed many times. V gene TRBV7-3 combines with J gene TRBJ2-4, with 8 bases aligning to TRBD1. Germline V lookup: CDR1 SGHTA, CDR2 FQGTGA. The ends lost 5 bases at V and 5 bases at J; junction bases unmatched: 8. There are 15 residues in the CDR3. Written as DNA, the CDR3 is TGTGCCAGCAGCCGAACCGGGACAGGAGAAAACATTCAGTACTTC. Translating it yields CASSRTGTGENIQYF.

Ten or more counts support this clone. The V and J genes are TRBV5-5 and TRBJ1-4, with D tentatively TRBD1 (6 bases). Germline CDR1 SGHKS, CDR2 YYEKEE (reference sequence). The CDR3 consists of 16 residues. Trimming shortened V by 3 bases and J by 4 bases, and 16 bases separated the two germline ends. CDR3 nucleotides: TGTGCCAGCAGCTATCCCCGGGACACGTTTAATGAAAAACTGTTTTTT. It is translated as CASSYPRDTFNEKLFF.

This clone has a count of ten or more. The chain links TRBV6-5 to TRBJ1-2; D unresolved. Germline loops: CDR1 MNHEY, CDR2 SVGAGI. Trimming removed 4 bases at V and 8 bases at J, with 20 bases between. This CDR3 spans 15 amino acids. The CDR3 loop reads CASSSHDNPVRGYTF. CDR3 coding DNA: TGTGCCAGCAGTTCCCACGATAATCCCGTCAGGGGCTACACCTTC.

This clone appeared a few times. This chain connects TRBV6-6 to TRBJ2-7, with a weak D call TRBD1 (6 bases). Trimming stripped 2 bases from V and 3 bases from J, with 11 bases between. CDR1 and CDR2 from the germline V gene are MNHNY and SVGAGI (reference sequence). The CDR3 is 14 residues long. Here the CDR3 reads CASSYGGQGYEQYF. CDR3 coding DNA: TGTGCCAGCAGTTACGGGGGCCAGGGCTACGAGCAGTACTTC.

This clone was counted many times. V usage is TRBV6-5 and J usage is TRBJ2-3, with 7 bases matching TRBD2. V shed 2 bases and J 1 base; nucleotides not matched to a gene: 3. The CDR3 loop spans 15 amino acids. Germline CDR1 is MNHEY and CDR2 is SVGAGI. Here the CDR3 DNA reads TGTGCCAGCAGTTACGGTCTAGCGGGCACAGATACGCAGTATTTT. Its translation is CASSYGLAGTDTQYF.

This clone was detected ten times or more. The rearrangement links TRBV4-1 to TRBJ2-7; 10 nucleotides align to TRBD2. This CDR3 has 16 amino acids. The V gene's germline CDR1 is MGHRA and CDR2 YSYEKL. Trimming at V came to 1 base and at J to 0 bases, leaving 3 bases not matched to a gene. CDR3 sequence (DNA): TGCGCCAGCAGCCAAGGGTCTAGCGGGAGCTCCTACGAGCAGTACTTC. As protein: CASSQGSSGSSYEQYF.

This clone was recorded at least ten times. The chain links TRBV28 to TRBJ2-2; 7 nucleotides align to TRBD2. CDR3 length: 13 residues. Germline V gene lookup returns CDR1 MDHEN and CDR2 SYDVKM. The J segment lost 6 bases and the V segment lost 6 bases, leaving 4 bases of the junction unmatched. The CDR3 DNA sequence: TGTGCCAGCAGACCAGGACTAGCCGGGGAGCTGTTTTTT. Translating gives CASRPGLAGELFF.

This clone occurred many times. The chain is built from TRBV27 and TRBJ2-1, with D maybe TRBD1 (6 bases). With 6 bases removed from V and 4 bases from J, the gap between germline ends came to 10 bases. Germline CDR1 and CDR2: MNHEY and SMNVEV (reference sequence). CDR3 length: 13 residues. The CDR3 region is CASRVGGYNEQFF. The CDR3 DNA sequence: TGTGCCAGCAGGGTAGGGGGTTACAATGAGCAGTTCTTC.

The sample holds many counts of this clone. The gene calls are TRBV2 and TRBJ2-1; D possibly corresponds to TRBD2 (6 bases). The germline V and J ends were trimmed by 5 bases and 15 bases, with 17 bases remaining between them. The CDR3 runs 12 residues. CDR1 and CDR2 from the germline V gene are SNHLY and FYNNEI. The CDR3 loop reads CASSTLGLYPFF. For the CDR3, the DNA is TGTGCCAGCAGTACCCTGGGACTTTACCCGTTCTTC.